This T cell receptor (beta chain) derives from a study of cytomegalovirus exposure and HLA in healthy donors (dated by TCRdb to about 2017). For the study in its entirety: An earlier analysis of approximately 640 of the donors reported about 250 Gb of sequence data and more than 90 million unique TCR beta sequences from about 200 million T cells. The number of typed donors differed by locus: roughly 629-640 for A, B, C, DRB1 and DQB1; some 500 for DQA1; some 590 for DPA1; and around 470 for DPB1. Rather than drawing on any new phenotypic data, the later analysis identified candidate immune exposures from TCR beta sequences and the way those sequences occurred across donors. All discovery cohort repertoires had been generated using a single sequencing platform. Donor age, sex, ethnicity and CMV serostatus were compiled together with the repertoire data. HLA typing covered class I and class II loci at four-digit resolution. Using immunosequencing, the study profiled T cell repertoires from roughly 650 subjects and related those repertoires to cytomegalovirus serostatus. Of the 350 to 400 genotyped donors, approximately 83% fell in the genetic ancestry cluster associated with self-reported Caucasian donors. Several DR-DQ haplotypes were handled as single units for association and clustering because linkage in the cohort was strong. On average, around 240,000 unique TCR beta nucleotide sequences were sequenced per donor among about 400 genotyped donors of the cohort, with 15% to 20% of those sequences being non-productive. A later genetic analysis used genome-wide SNP genotypes for about 65% of the 666 donors, treating that subset as a discovery cohort. To predict cytomegalovirus infection status, the study brought together high-throughput TCR immunosequencing, statistical association of individual TCRs with disease status, and machine learning. In a later analysis, previously published TCR beta repertoires from several hundred donors were re-analyzed and high-resolution HLA genotyping was added so that TCR occurrence patterns could be studied. An early release that covered roughly 600 HLA-typed donors contained around 300 gigabases of sequencing data and tens of millions of unique TCR sequences. The study aimed to test whether cataloging public T cell receptors could reveal signatures of past pathogen exposure. To decide whether each TCR beta V gene segment behaved as functional or pseudogenic, an earlier analysis of some 580 of the donors relied on high-throughput TCR beta sequencing. Besides the first cohort of about 730 subjects, a separate validation cohort made up of over a hundred different subjects was used. Overall study outcomes, separate from this receptor: Compared with equally common non-associated chains, HLA-associated TCR beta chains in a later analysis were more clonally expanded and had lower generation probabilities. In a later analysis, 16,951 TCR beta sequences were associated with specific HLA alleles at a false discovery rate of 0.05. According to a later genetic analysis, donors in an Asian-associated ancestry cluster had fewer N-insertions in productive TCRs than the roughly 700-donor mean. A later analysis reported that several top co-occurrence clusters appeared linked to parvovirus B19, influenza, CMV and Epstein-Barr virus. Most TCR sequences were seen in very few donors, while some public TCRs were found in many individuals. In a later analysis, most CMV-associated TCR beta chains were found to appear HLA-restricted, with HLA associations seemingly driven largely by CMV exposure. The classifier was reported to diagnose cytomegalovirus status with high specificity and sensitivity in both the original and validation cohorts. A few of the identified cytomegalovirus-associated TCR beta chains were confirmed in vitro to be specific for cytomegalovirus antigens. Broadly in line with IMGT annotations, most TCR beta V segments showed up in productive rearrangements about 90% or about 30% of the time in an earlier analysis of about 500 of the donors. Because HLA typing was unavailable for some donors at each locus, only the typed subset was used in association tests. The study listed 150 to 200 TCR beta chains as associated with cytomegalovirus. In a later analysis, TCR association rates were found to vary across HLA loci, with the most associated TCRs seen for DRB1 alleles and the fewest for HLA-C alleles. Correlated functional status among segregating V segments might reflect linkage disequilibrium, but an unknown experimental factor could not be ruled out. Presence/absence analyses assumed roughly uniform sequencing depth across donors, an assumption that may not hold. When HLA alleles, especially DR and DQ, strongly co-occurred, TCR associations were difficult to assign to individual alleles. The earlier analysis of fewer than 750 of the donors excluded seventeen rarely observed V segments, including chromosome 9 orphons, because counts were too low. Immune exposure information for the cohort was limited to CMV serostatus. The authors suggested that the approach could potentially be extended to other disease states and immunological phenotypes. A cluster of highly shared sequence variants was judged likely to be a technical artifact of the sequencing pipeline. A further reported finding was that TCR beta sequences accurately predicted the HLA-A and HLA-B alleles for most subjects in the first cohort. A later genetic analysis associated a missense DCLRE1C variant with V-gene and J-gene trimming of TCR beta chains, and an independent cohort replicated the association. Because the 87-base-pair reads could not distinguish some IMGT-functional V segments, including TRBV6-2 and TRBV6-3, those segments were excluded. In this cohort, only TCR beta chains were sequenced, and detectable features were limited by the absence of alpha or paired-chain data.

Points on this clone: The antigen this receptor binds is unknown. Per-nucleotide qualities are absent, and no much larger clonotype sits a single base away.

In total, more than 500 healthy bone marrow donors made up the cohort. All cohort members were sampled while nominally healthy, although unrecorded immune exposures were likely present. The donor tested CMV seropositive, placing the donor among the 250 to 300 seropositive members of the cohort. A peripheral blood sample was provided by each donor, and peripheral blood mononuclear cells were used for TCR beta sequencing. Genomic DNA was extracted from the blood cell samples with the Qiagen DNeasy Blood Extraction Kit. V drops 1 base and J drops 5 bases, leaving 11 bases in between. Including the terminal cysteine and phenylalanine, the CDR3 comprises 15 residues. The CDR3 DNA has 45 bases and is translated from base 1. The germline V gene gives CDR1 as SGHVS and CDR2 as FNYEAQ. Library preparation used the immunoSEQ multiplex PCR assay. For the multiplex PCR, a mixture combining 60 forward primers for TCR Vbeta segments and 13 reverse primers for TCR Jbeta segments was used. Amplification of the CDR3 region of rearranged TCR beta genes was performed with a multiplex PCR assay on genomic DNA. On the Illumina HiSeq System, the amplified TCR beta libraries were sequenced as 87-base-pair reads. The authors processed their data as follows. In a later analysis, tens of millions of unique TCR beta chains were counted across the 500 to 850 repertoires, and roughly 11 million of these chains were shared by at least two donors. To remove PCR and sequencing errors, raw reads were error-corrected and collapsed into unique sequences using a nearest-neighbor algorithm that merged closely related sequences. To assign V, D and J gene segments, CDR3 sequences were aligned to IMGT reference sequences. Each retained sequence needed at least a six-nucleotide match to both a V gene segment and a J gene segment. Rearrangements were classified as productive when the CDR3 lacked stop codons and remained in frame with V and J, and all other rearrangements were classified as non-productive. Following IMGT convention, CDR3 was defined as the stretch from the second conserved V-encoded cysteine up to the conserved J-encoded phenylalanine. The earlier analysis of about 530 of the donors excluded any sequence lacking an unambiguous match to a single V gene segment. An earlier analysis of a few hundred of the donors called V segments functional above 56.7% productive rearrangements and segregating when the between-donor standard deviation exceeded 5%. A statistical classification framework was built to diagnose cytomegalovirus status from the catalog of TCR beta chain sequences. A later analysis assigned V and J genes by comparing TCR nucleotide sequences with IMGT/GENE-DB human TR gene sequences. In a later analysis, CDR3 sequences and most-parsimonious VDJ recombination scenarios were assigned using the TCRdist pipeline. In a later analysis, each TCR beta chain was defined by its CDR3 amino acid sequence together with its V-gene family, and reads lacking a unique V-gene family were excluded. In a later analysis, 450 to 600 highly shared, low-generation-probability nucleotide sequences were removed to address suspected cross-contamination and a sequencing artifact. In a later analysis, a clonal expansion index was calculated for each public chain from normalized within-repertoire ranks of inferred template counts. Generation probabilities in a later analysis came from a VDJ recombination model fitted to out-of-frame rearrangements, and those results were checked against IGoR. In a later analysis, TCR-TCR, TCR-HLA and TCR-CMV co-occurrence was scored with hypergeometric tests, and a repertoire-size bias correction was applied to TCR pairs. To estimate false discovery rates, a later analysis permuted the HLA or CMV assignments 20 times. In a later analysis, co-occurring TCRs were grouped with DBSCAN, and TCRdist sequence similarity was added when clustering was performed within HLA-allele-positive subsets. Co-occurrence clustering excluded repertoires with fewer than 30,000 or more than 120,000 public chains, plus five with anomalous nucleotide sharing. TCRdb stores this immuneACCESS table with in-frame sequences only. Part of the clones is absent; in the studies checked, under half of the shortfall reflects unresolved V genes, and no reason is known for the rest. V, J and clone size derive from that table, while D and trimming were established from the DNA sequence. Present in this sample are approximately 120,000 clones, 78% of which were seen just once. Of the sample, approximately 10% is held by the ten largest clones.

Here the chain combines TRBV7-6 and TRBJ1-4; the best D guess is TRBD1, with 5 bases matching. What was sequenced was PBMCs. This clonotype was sampled from a man aged 25 to 40 in good health and CMV-seropositive. The encoded CDR3 is CASSLGRGSNEKLFF. DNA sequence: TGTGCCAGCAGCTTAGGCCGGGGGTCGAATGAAAAACTGTTTTTT.